This T cell receptor (beta chain) was captured in a study of identical twins. Study-level results: In drawing conclusions, the study used cross-sectional statistical analysis and did not follow the same donors. Sequences that were beta out-of-frame showed weaker excess twin sharing.

Of note for this clonotype: Antigen: not known.

Unique molecular identifiers were present on the cDNA, which also gained a universal primer site by template switching. From the 5' RACE reads, TCRdb called clonotypes with MiXCR, one entry per CDR3 protein. The table includes hundreds of thousands of distinct CDR3 sequences, 5.5% to 6.5% detected once. The receptor was derived from a man aged 18 to 29 in good health. The sequenced material came from naive T cells sorted from blood.

The CDR3 here is CATSWGAATGANVLTF. DNA for the CDR3: TGTGCCACGTCCTGGGGGGCCGCGACTGGGGCCAACGTCCTGACTTTC. The V and J genes are TRBV24-1 and TRBJ2-6, with D perhaps given as TRBD1 or TRBD2 (6 bases each). V dropped 10 bases and J dropped 2 bases, with 17 bases sitting between them. The CDR3 contains 16 residues. The germline gives CDR1 KGHDR, CDR2 SFDVKD.